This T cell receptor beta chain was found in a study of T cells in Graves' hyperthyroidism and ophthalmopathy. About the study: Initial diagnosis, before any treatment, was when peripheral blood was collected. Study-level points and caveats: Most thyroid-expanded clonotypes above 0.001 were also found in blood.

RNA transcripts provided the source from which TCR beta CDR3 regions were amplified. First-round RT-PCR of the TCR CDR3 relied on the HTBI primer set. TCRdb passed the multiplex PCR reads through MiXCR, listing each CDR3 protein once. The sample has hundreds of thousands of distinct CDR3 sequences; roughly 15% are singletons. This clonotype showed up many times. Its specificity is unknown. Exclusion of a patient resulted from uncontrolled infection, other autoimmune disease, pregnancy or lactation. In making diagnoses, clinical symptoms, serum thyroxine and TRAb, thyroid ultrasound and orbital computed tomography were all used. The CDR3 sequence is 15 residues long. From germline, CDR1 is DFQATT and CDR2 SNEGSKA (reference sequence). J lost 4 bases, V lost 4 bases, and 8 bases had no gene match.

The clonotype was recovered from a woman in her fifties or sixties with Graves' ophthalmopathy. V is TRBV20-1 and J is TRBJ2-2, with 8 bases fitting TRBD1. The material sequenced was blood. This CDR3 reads CSAIGQGVGTGELFF. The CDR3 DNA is TGCAGTGCTATTGGACAGGGTGTGGGCACCGGGGAGCTGTTTTTT.